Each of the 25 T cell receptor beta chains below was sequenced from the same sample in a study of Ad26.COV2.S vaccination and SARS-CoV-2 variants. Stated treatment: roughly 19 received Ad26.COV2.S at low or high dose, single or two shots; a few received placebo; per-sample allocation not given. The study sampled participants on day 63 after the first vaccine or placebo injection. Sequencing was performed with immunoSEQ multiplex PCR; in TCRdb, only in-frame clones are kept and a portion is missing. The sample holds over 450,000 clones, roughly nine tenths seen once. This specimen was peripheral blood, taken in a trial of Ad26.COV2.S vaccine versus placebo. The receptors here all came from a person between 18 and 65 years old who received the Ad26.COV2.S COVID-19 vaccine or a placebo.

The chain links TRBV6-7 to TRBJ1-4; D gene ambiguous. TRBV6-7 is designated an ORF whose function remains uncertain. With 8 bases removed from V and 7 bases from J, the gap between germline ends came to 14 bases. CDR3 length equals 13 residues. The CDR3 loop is CASDPTKSEKLFF. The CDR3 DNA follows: TGTGCCAGCGATCCGACCAAGAGTGAAAAACTGTTTTTT.

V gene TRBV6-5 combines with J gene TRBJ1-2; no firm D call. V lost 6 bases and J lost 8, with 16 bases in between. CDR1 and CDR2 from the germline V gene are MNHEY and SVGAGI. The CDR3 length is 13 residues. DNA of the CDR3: TGTGCCAGCAGGAGGGAGGGCTTGCGGGGCTACACCTTC. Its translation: CASRREGLRGYTF.

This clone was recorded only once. CDR3 nucleotide sequence: TGTGCCTGGGCTGACAGGGGCCAGCCCCAGCATTTT. It codes for CAWADRGQPQHF. The rearrangement links TRBV30 to TRBJ1-5; TRBD1 agrees at 8 bases. J lost 7 bases, V lost 5 bases, and 4 bases had no gene match. The CDR3 length is 12 residues. Germline CDR1 reads GTSNPN; CDR2 reads SVGIG (reference sequence).

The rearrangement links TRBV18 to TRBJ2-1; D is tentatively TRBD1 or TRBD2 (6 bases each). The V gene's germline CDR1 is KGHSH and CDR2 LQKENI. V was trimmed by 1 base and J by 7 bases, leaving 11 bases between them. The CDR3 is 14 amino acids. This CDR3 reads CASSPLGGGNEQFF. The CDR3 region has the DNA TGTGCCAGCTCACCACTAGGAGGGGGGAATGAGCAGTTCTTC.

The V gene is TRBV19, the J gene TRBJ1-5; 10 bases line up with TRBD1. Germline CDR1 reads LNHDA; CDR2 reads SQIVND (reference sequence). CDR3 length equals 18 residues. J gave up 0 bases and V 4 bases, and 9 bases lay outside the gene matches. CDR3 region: CASSTPRTGGYSNQPQHF. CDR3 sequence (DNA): TGTGCCAGTAGTACACCCCGGACAGGGGGATATAGCAATCAGCCCCAGCATTTT.

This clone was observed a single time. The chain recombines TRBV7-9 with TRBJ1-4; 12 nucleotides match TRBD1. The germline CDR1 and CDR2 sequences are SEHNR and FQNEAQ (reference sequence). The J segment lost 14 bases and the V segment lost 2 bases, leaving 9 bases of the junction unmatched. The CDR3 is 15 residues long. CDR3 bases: TGTGCCAGCAGCTTAAATCGGGACAGGGGGCTCGTGCTGTTTTTT. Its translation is CASSLNRDRGLVLFF.

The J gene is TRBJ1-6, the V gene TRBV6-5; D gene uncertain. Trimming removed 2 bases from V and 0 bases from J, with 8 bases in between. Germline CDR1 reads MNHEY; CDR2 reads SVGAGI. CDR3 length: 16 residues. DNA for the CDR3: TGTGCCAGCAGTTACGTGACGAGCTCCTATAATTCACCCCTCCACTTT. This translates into CASSYVTSSYNSPLHF.

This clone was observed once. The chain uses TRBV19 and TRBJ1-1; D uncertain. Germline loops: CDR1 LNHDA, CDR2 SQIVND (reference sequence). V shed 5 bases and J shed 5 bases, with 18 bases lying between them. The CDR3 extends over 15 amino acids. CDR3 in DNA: TGTGCCAGTAGTCAAGCACGACCGGGAGGGACTGAAGCTTTCTTT. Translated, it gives CASSQARPGGTEAFF.

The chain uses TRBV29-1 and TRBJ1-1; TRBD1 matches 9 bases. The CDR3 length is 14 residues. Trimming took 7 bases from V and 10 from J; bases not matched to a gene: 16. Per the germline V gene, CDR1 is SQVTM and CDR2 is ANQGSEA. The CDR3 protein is CSAAPGQGRSGAFF. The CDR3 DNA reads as TGCAGCGCCGCCCCGGGACAGGGTAGATCCGGAGCTTTCTTT.

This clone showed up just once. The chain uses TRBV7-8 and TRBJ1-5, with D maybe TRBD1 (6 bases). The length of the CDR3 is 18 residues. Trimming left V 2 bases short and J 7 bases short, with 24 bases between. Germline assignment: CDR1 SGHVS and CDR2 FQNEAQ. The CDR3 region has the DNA TGTGCCAGCAGCTTAAGGTCCTTGGCCACAGGGTTGGGACAGCCCCAGCATTTT. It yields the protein CASSLRSLATGLGQPQHF.

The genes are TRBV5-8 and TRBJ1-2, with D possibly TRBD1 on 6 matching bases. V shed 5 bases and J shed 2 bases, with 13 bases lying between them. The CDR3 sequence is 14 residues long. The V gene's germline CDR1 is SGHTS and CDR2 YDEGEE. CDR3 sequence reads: CASRPAQGNYGYTF. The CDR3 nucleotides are TGTGCCAGCAGACCTGCCCAGGGGAACTATGGCTACACCTTC.

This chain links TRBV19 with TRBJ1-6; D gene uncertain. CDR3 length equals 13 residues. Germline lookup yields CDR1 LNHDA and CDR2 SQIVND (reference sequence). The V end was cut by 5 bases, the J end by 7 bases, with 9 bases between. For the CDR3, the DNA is TGTGCCAGTAGTTTTCAGGAAAATTCACCCCTCCACTTT. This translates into CASSFQENSPLHF.

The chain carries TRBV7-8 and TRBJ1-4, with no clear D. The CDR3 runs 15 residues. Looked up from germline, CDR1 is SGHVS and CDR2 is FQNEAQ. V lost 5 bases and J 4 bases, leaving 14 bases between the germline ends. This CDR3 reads CASSPRRTLNEKLFF. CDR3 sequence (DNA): TGTGCCAGCAGCCCCCGACGGACCCTTAATGAAAAACTGTTTTTT.

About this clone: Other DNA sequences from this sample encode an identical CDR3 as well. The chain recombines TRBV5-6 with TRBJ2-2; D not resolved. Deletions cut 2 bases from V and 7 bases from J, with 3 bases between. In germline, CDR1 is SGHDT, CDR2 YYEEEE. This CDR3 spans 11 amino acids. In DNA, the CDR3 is TGTGCCAGCAGCTTAAGCGGGGAGCTGTTTTTT. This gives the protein CASSLSGELFF.

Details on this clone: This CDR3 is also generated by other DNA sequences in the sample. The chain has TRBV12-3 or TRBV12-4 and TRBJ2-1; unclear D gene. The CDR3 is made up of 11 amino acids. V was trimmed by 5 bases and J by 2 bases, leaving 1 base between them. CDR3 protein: CASSTYNEQFF. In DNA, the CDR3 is TGTGCCAGCAGTACCTACAATGAGCAGTTCTTC.

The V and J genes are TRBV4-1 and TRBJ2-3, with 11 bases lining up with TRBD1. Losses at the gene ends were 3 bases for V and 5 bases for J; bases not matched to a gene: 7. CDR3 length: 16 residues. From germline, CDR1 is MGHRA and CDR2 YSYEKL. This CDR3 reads CASSQGPGQGVDTQYF. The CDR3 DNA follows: TGCGCCAGCAGCCAGGGACCGGGACAGGGGGTAGATACGCAGTATTTT.

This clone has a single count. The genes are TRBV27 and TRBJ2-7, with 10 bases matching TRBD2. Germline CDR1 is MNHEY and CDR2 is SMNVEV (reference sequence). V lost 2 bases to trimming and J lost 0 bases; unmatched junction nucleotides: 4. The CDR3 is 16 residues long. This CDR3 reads CASSLLGTSVSYEQYF. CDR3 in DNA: TGTGCCAGCAGTTTACTTGGGACTAGCGTCTCCTACGAGCAGTACTTC.

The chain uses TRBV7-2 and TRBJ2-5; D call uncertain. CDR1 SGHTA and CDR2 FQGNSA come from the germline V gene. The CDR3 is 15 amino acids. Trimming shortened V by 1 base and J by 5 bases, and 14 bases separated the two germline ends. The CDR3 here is CASSLGTLRWETQYF. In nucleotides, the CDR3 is TGTGCCAGCAGCTTAGGCACTTTGAGATGGGAGACCCAGTACTTC.

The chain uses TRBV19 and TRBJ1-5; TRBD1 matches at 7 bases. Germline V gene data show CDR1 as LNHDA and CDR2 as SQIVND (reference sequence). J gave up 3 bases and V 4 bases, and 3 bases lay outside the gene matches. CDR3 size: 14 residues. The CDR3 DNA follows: TGTGCCAGTAGTACGGGACAGATCAATCAGCCCCAGCATTTT. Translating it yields CASSTGQINQPQHF.

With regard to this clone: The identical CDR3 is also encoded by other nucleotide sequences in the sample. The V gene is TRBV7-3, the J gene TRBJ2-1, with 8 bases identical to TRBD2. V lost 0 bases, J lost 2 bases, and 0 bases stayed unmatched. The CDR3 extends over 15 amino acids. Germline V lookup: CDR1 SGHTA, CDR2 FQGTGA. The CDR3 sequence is CASSLTSGTYNEQFF. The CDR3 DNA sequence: TGTGCCAGCAGCTTAACTAGCGGGACCTACAATGAGCAGTTCTTC.

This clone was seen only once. Here the CDR3 reads CATQTGSNQPQHF. CDR3 bases: TGTGCCACCCAGACAGGGAGCAATCAGCCCCAGCATTTT. The V call is TRBV6-5, the J call TRBJ1-5; 7 nucleotides align to TRBD1. In germline, CDR1 is MNHEY, CDR2 SVGAGI. This CDR3 comprises 13 residues. V shed 10 bases and J 1 base; nucleotides not matched to a gene: 4.

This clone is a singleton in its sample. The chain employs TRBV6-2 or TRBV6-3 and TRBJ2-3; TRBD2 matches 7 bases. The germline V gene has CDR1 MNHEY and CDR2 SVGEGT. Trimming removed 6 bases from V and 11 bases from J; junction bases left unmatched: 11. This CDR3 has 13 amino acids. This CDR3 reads CASSLNLGGGQYF. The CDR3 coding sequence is TGTGCCAGCAGCCTGAACCTTGGGGGGGGGCAGTATTTT.

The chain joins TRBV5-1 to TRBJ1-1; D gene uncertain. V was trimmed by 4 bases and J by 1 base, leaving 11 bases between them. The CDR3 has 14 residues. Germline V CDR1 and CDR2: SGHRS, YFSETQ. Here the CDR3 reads CASSAQVGNTEAFF. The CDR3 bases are TGCGCCAGCAGCGCCCAGGTGGGGAACACTGAAGCTTTCTTT.

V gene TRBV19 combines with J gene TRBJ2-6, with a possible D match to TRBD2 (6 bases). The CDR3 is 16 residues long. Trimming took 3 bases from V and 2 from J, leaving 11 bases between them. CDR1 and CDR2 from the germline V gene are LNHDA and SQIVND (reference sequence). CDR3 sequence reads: CASSISWGAGANVLTF. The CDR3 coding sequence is TGTGCCAGTAGTATTTCTTGGGGGGCTGGGGCCAACGTCCTGACTTTC.

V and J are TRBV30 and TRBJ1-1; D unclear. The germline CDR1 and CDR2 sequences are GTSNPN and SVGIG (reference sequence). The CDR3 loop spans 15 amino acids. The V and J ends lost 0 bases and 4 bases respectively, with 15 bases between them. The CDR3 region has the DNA TGTGCCTGGAGTGTACGCAGCGGACTGAGCACTGAAGCTTTCTTT. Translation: CAWSVRSGLSTEAFF. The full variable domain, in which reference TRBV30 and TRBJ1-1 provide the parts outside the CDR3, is SQTIHQWPATLVQPVGSPLSLECTVEGTSNPNLYWYRQAAGRGLQLLFYSVGIGQISSEVPQNLSASRPQDRQFILSSKKLLLSDSGFYLCAWSVRSGLSTEAFFGQGTRLTVV.